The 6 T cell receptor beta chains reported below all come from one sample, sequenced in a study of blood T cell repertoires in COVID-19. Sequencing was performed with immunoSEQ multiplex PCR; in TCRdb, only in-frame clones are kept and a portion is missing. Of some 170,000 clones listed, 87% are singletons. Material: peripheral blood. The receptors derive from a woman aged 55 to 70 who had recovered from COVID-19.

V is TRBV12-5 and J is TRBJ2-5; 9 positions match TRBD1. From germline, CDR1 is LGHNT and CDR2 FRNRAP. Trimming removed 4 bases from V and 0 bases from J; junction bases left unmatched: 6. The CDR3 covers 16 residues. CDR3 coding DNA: TGTGCTAGTGGTTCGGGACAGGGCATTGACCAAGAGACCCAGTACTTC. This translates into CASGSGQGIDQETQYF.

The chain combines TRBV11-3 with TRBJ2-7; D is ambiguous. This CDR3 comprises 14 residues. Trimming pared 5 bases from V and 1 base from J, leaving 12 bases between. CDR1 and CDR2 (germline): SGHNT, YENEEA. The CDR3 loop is CASSPQYTSYEQYF. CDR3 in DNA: TGTGCCAGCAGCCCACAGTATACGTCCTACGAGCAGTACTTC.

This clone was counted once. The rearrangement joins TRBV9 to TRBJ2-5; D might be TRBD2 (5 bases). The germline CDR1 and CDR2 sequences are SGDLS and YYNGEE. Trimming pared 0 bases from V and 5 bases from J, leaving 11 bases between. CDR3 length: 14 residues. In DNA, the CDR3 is TGTGCCAGCAGCGTAGGCACTAGTACGGAGACCCAGTACTTC. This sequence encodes CASSVGTSTETQYF.

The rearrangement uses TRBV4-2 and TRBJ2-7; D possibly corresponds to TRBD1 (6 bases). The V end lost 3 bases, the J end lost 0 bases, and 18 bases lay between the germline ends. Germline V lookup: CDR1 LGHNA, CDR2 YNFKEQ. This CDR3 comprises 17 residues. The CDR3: CASSQAVTRGFSYEQYF. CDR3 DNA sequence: TGTGCCAGCAGCCAGGCGGTTACCAGGGGATTCTCCTACGAGCAGTACTTC.

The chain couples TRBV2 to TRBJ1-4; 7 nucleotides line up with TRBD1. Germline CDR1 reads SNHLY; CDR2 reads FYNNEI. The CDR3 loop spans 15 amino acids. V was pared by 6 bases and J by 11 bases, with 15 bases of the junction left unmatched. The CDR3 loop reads CASRNRDSLMGKLFF. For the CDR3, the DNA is TGTGCCAGCAGGAACCGGGACAGTCTAATGGGGAAACTGTTTTTT.

The CDR3 protein is CASSVEALYGYTF. The CDR3 DNA follows: TGCGCCAGCAGCGTAGAGGCCCTCTATGGCTACACCTTC. V and J are TRBV5-1 and TRBJ1-2; no firm D call. Deletions cut 4 bases from V and 4 bases from J, with 11 bases between. The CDR3 consists of 13 residues. Germline lookup yields CDR1 SGHRS and CDR2 YFSETQ.